This TCR beta chain was sequenced during a study of CD8 T cells in ankylosing spondylitis (dated by TCRdb to about 2017). Context from the whole study: To find TCR variants linked to disease, the study profiled T cell receptor beta repertoires in ankylosing spondylitis patients and healthy donors. The full study cohort comprised 25 or so ankylosing spondylitis patients and around 100 healthy donors. Peripheral blood was sampled, and synovial fluid was also collected from ankylosing spondylitis patients.

The research as a whole found: Some motif variants were previously reported in synovial fluid and blood of reactive arthritis patients, suggesting common disease-initiation mechanisms. The disease-linked clones showed a CD8+ phenotype and occurred at relatively low frequencies in peripheral blood. The disease-linked clones were reported as significantly enriched in matched synovial fluid samples from ankylosing spondylitis patients. A TCR beta motif made up of roughly eight highly homologous amino acid variants appeared to be characteristic of blood from ankylosing spondylitis patients.

In this sample, this clonotype turned up many times. The antigen it binds to is not known. No much larger clone exists at a distance of one base, and base qualities are not known. Sequenced on an Illumina HiSeq 2500. Quantitative 5'-RACE with molecular barcodes was used to prepare TCR beta libraries. From the authors' description of their analysis: Disease-linked TCR variants were identified with a new computational method built on a probabilistic model of VDJ rearrangement. In TCRdb, the public reads were trimmed at Q25 with fastp and aligned with MiXCR, with productive beta chains retained. Merged by CDR3 protein, the rows form single entries marked with the most common genes and DNA. The V and J calls and clone size are TCRdb's, not the authors'. Across this sample there are about 160,000 distinct CDR3 sequences, with 40% to 50% seen only once. The biggest ten clones account for around 15% of the sample.

Per the germline V gene, SGHTA is the CDR1 and FQGTGA is the CDR2. From cysteine to phenylalanine, the CDR3 is 14 amino acids long. Only the CDR3 DNA stays, 42 bases, in frame from base 1. V trim: 4 bases; J trim: 0 bases; unmatched bases: 3. Synovial fluid samples were matched to blood samples from the same ankylosing spondylitis patients. The receptor's source is a male donor with ankylosing spondylitis. Specimen: synovial fluid, either unsorted or a sorted T cell fraction (not recorded which). In this chain, TRBV7-3 is recombined with TRBJ2-7, and TRBD2 aligns with 7 junction nucleotides. The CDR3: CASSSRLASYEQYF. The DNA reads TGTGCCAGCAGCTCAAGACTAGCCTCCTACGAGCAGTACTTC.